The present T cell receptor (beta chain) was sequenced within a study of T cells after posttransplantation cyclophosphamide. On the day of bone marrow donation, the related graft donor provided peripheral blood. The protocol was immunoSEQ multiplex PCR, while the TCRdb copy is restricted to in-frame clones and leaves out a portion. The sample includes 47,000 or so clones, almost 95% of them seen just once. Remarks on this clone: Its matching antigen is unknown.

The CDR3 is made up of 14 amino acids. V was trimmed by 5 bases and J by 5 bases, leaving 15 bases between them. Germline CDR1 and CDR2: MNHEY and SVGAGI. Study results and limitations: Later blood repertoires were often dominated by clones from the donor CD8+ memory compartment. TRB overlap between skin or GI tissue T cells and blood was limited.

The sequence was collected from a woman aged 45-60 years in good health and a related stem cell transplant donor. The V and J genes are TRBV6-5 and TRBJ2-5; D uncertain. The sequenced sample was PBMCs. The CDR3: CASSQTAWAETQYF. The CDR3 DNA is TGTGCCAGCAGTCAAACCGCGTGGGCCGAGACCCAGTACTTC.